These T cell receptor beta chains were read from a single sample in a study of regulatory dendritic cells for organ transplantation. Produced via immunoSEQ multiplex PCR; TCRdb's table is partial and in-frame only. This table holds about 3,500 clones, 59% found once. These receptors lack a known antigen. The specimen sequenced was memory CD8+ T cells from blood cultured with dendritic cells. These receptors all stem from a human donor in good health. Both conserved end residues are part of each CDR3. The D gene is left open where the match is weak. Rows may omit the clone size; those that give it use once, few, many or a size class.

>TRBJ2-5|TRBD2|hyperexpanded|TRBV7-9
CASSVPLAGEETQYF
TGTGCCAGCAGCGTCCCTCTAGCGGGGGAAGAGACCCAGTACTTC
>TRBJ1-2|NA|medium-sized|TRBV29-1
CSVEDPGVVYGYTF
TGCAGCGTTGAAGATCCAGGGGTCGTCTATGGCTACACCTTC
>TRBJ2-7|TRBD1|NA|TRBV2
CASRTGTESSYEQYF
TGTGCCAGCAGGACCGGGACAGAGAGCTCCTACGAGCAGTACTTC
>TRBJ2-5|TRBD1|NA|TRBV5-1
CASSSRQGLGETQYF
TGCGCCAGCAGCTCCCGACAGGGCTTGGGGGAGACCCAGTACTTC
>TRBJ1-2|NA|NA|TRBV10-3
CAISTGPGYTF
TGTGCCATATCAACAGGGCCTGGCTACACCTTC
>TRBJ1-1|TRBD1|NA|TRBV27
CASSFRQGVTEAFF
TGTGCCAGCAGTTTCCGGCAGGGGGTCACTGAAGCTTTCTTT
>TRBJ2-3|TRBD1|NA|TRBV9
CASSVAYRGDTQYF
TGTGCCAGCAGCGTAGCCTACAGGGGGGATACGCAGTATTTT
>TRBJ2-1|TRBD2|few|TRBV7-9
CASSLPASGGFSDEQFF
TGTGCCAGCAGCCTACCGGCTAGCGGGGGCTTCTCGGATGAGCAGTTCTTC
>TRBJ1-2|TRBD1|NA|TRBV11-2
CASSPGQGGYGYTF
TGTGCCAGCAGCCCGGGACAGGGGGGTTATGGCTACACCTTC
>TRBJ2-7|NA|NA|TRBV6-4
CASAEQDAYEQYF
TGTGCCAGCGCGGAACAGGACGCCTACGAGCAGTACTTC
>TRBJ1-4|NA|NA|TRBV4-3
CASSQGVEGTMDEKLFF
TGCGCCAGCAGCCAAGGGGTCGAGGGGACAATGGATGAAAAACTGTTTTTT
>TRBJ2-3|TRBD2|NA|TRBV11-1
CASSLFSGGADTQYF
TGTGCCAGCAGCTTATTTAGCGGGGGGGCAGATACGCAGTATTTT
>TRBJ1-3|NA|NA|TRBV7-2
CASSLGPGANTIYF
TGTGCCAGCAGCTTAGGGCCAGGTGCAAACACCATATATTTT
>TRBJ1-1|TRBD1|NA|TRBV6-6
CASSFPMTGEAFF
TGTGCCAGCAGTTTCCCGATGACAGGGGAAGCTTTCTTT
>TRBJ1-2|NA|NA|TRBV2
CASTPGGGIGYTF
TGTGCCAGCACCCCGGGTGGGGGGATAGGCTACACCTTC
>TRBJ2-1|NA|NA|TRBV5-6
CASTSSQGYNEQFF
TGTGCCAGCACCTCTTCCCAGGGTTACAATGAGCAGTTCTTC
>TRBJ1-1|NA|NA|TRBV5-5
CASSFEGEAFF
TGTGCCAGCAGCTTCGAGGGGGAGGCTTTCTTT
>TRBJ2-7|TRBD1|NA|TRBV11-2
CASSSQDRESSYEQYF
TGTGCCAGCAGCTCCCAGGACAGGGAGAGCTCCTACGAGCAGTACTTC
>TRBJ2-3|NA|NA|TRBV11-2
CASSLVLASTDTQYF
TGTGCCAGCAGCTTAGTTTTAGCCAGCACAGATACGCAGTATTTT
>TRBJ1-5|NA|NA|TRBV6-5
CASSSGGWQPQHF
TGTGCCAGCAGTTCGGGGGGTTGGCAGCCCCAGCATTTT
>TRBJ2-2|NA|NA|TRBV11-1
CASSLTPGTGELFF
TGTGCCAGCAGCTTAACGCCGGGGACCGGGGAGCTGTTTTTT
>TRBJ2-7|NA|NA|TRBV5-6
CASSFGTAGEQYF
TGTGCCAGCAGCTTCGGAACAGCGGGCGAGCAGTACTTC
>TRBJ2-3|TRBD2|NA|TRBV2
CASSSALAGTSTDTQYF
TGTGCCAGCAGTTCAGCCTTAGCGGGGACTAGCACAGATACGCAGTATTTT
>TRBJ2-2|NA|large|TRBV6-6
CASDSSGELFF
TGTGCCAGCGACAGTTCCGGGGAGCTGTTTTTT
>TRBJ2-7|TRBD1|NA|TRBV11-2
CASSQDNRGSDEQYF
TGTGCCAGCAGCCAAGATAACAGGGGTTCGGACGAGCAGTACTTC
>TRBJ2-2|NA|NA|TRBV4-3
CASSQDMLVADIGFSGELFF
TGCGCCAGCAGCCAAGATATGTTGGTAGCGGACATAGGCTTCTCCGGGGAGCTGTTTTTT
>TRBJ2-7|NA|NA|TRBV5-6
CASSLGGQSTTSYEQYF
TGTGCCAGCAGCTTGGGAGGACAATCTACTACCTCCTACGAGCAGTACTTC
>TRBJ1-2|TRBD1|NA|TRBV29-1
CSADQGARGYTF
TGCAGCGCTGACCAGGGGGCGCGAGGCTACACCTTC
>TRBJ2-3|TRBD2|NA|TRBV9
CASSVGTSGPTDTQYF
TGTGCCAGCAGCGTAGGGACTAGCGGACCCACAGATACGCAGTATTTT
>TRBJ1-1|NA|NA|TRBV29-1
CSVVRRGTEAFF
TGCAGCGTTGTTAGAAGGGGCACTGAAGCTTTCTTT
>TRBJ1-4|TRBD1|few|TRBV5-1
CASSVDGTGEWNEKLFF
TGCGCCAGCAGCGTAGACGGAACAGGGGAGTGGAATGAAAAACTGTTTTTT
>TRBJ1-4|NA|NA|TRBV28
CASSPPGSLNEKLFF
TGTGCCAGCAGCCCCCCTGGCAGTCTTAATGAAAAACTGTTTTTT
>TRBJ1-1|TRBD1|NA|TRBV6-5
CASSYEQGDTEAFF
TGTGCCAGCAGTTACGAGCAGGGGGATACTGAAGCTTTCTTT
>TRBJ2-3|TRBD2|NA|TRBV6-6
CASSSGLLDTQYF
TGTGCCAGCAGTTCGGGACTATTAGATACGCAGTATTTT
>TRBJ2-5|TRBD1|large|TRBV4-3
CASSQEDRVRETQYF
TGCGCCAGCAGCCAAGAAGACAGGGTGAGGGAGACCCAGTACTTC
>TRBJ1-3|NA|NA|TRBV4-1
CASSQDGAGNTIYF
TGCGCCAGCAGCCAAGATGGAGCTGGAAACACCATATATTTT
>TRBJ1-2|NA|NA|TRBV6-5
CASSAGVTLSYGYTF
TGTGCCAGCAGCGCGGGGGTGACTTTAAGCTATGGCTACACCTTC
>TRBJ2-4|TRBD1|few|TRBV10-3
CAISEMTGEAKNIQYF
TGTGCCATCAGCGAAATGACAGGGGAGGCCAAAAACATTCAGTACTTC
>TRBJ1-6|TRBD1|NA|TRBV7-9
CASSLGRGLSPLHF
TGTGCCAGCAGCCTCGGCAGGGGGCTGTCACCCCTCCACTTT
>TRBJ1-1|NA|NA|TRBV11-2
CASSLNEVEAFF
TGTGCCAGCAGCTTAAACGAGGTAGAAGCTTTCTTT
>TRBJ2-7|TRBD1|NA|TRBV15
CATSRGLGQDRVYEQYF
TGTGCCACCAGCAGAGGTTTGGGACAGGACAGGGTGTACGAGCAGTACTTC
>TRBJ2-7|TRBD1|NA|TRBV4-3
CASSRDSRTGGLEQYF
TGCGCCAGCAGCCGAGATAGTCGGACAGGGGGCCTCGAGCAGTACTTC
>TRBJ2-1|TRBD2|once|TRBV7-9
CASSVPLAGGGNEQFF
TGTGCCAGCAGCGTCCCTCTAGCGGGGGGCGGGAATGAGCAGTTCTTC
>TRBJ1-1|TRBD1|NA|TRBV10-2
CASTMTGGGTEAFF
TGCGCCAGCACTATGACAGGGGGGGGCACTGAAGCTTTCTTT
>TRBJ2-1|TRBD2|NA|TRBV19
CASSIGRSRYNEQFF
TGTGCCAGTAGTATCGGGAGGAGTCGTTACAATGAGCAGTTCTTC
>TRBJ2-5|NA|few|TRBV19
CASSITVQETQYF
TGTGCCAGTAGTATTACGGTCCAAGAGACCCAGTACTTC
>TRBJ2-1|NA|few|TRBV5-4
CASSVPPNEQFF
TGTGCCAGCAGCGTCCCCCCGAATGAGCAGTTCTTC
>TRBJ2-1|NA|NA|TRBV6-1
CASNNNNEQFF
TGTGCCAGCAACAATAACAATGAGCAGTTCTTC
>TRBJ2-5|TRBD1|NA|TRBV7-9
CASSSRQGARGETQYF
TGTGCCAGCAGCTCACGACAGGGGGCGCGAGGGGAGACCCAGTACTTC
>TRBJ1-1|NA|NA|TRBV9
CASSSPGGMNTEAFF
TGTGCCAGCAGCTCCCCGGGGGGAATGAACACTGAAGCTTTCTTT